This is a list of T cell receptor beta chains from one sample in a study of T cell repertoires in cytomegalovirus infection. TCRdb analysed the reads with MiXCR anew, one entry per CDR3 protein. The sample lists under 200,000 distinct CDR3 sequences; under 30% were seen once. Sequenced input: PBMCs. These receptors were obtained from a human donor in good health (CMV status not recorded). Some clones in this sample may be carry-over from other donors' samples. CDR3s include the opening cysteine and the closing phenylalanine or tryptophan. A D gene is named only where the DNA matches it firmly. Clone size is stated in some rows and not others, as once, few, many or a class when expanded.

J	V	size	D	DNA	CDR3
TRBJ2-1	TRBV7-2	many	.	TGTGCCAGCAGCCCATGGGCAGGTAGCTCCTACAATGAGCAGTTCTTC	CASSPWAGSSYNEQFF
TRBJ2-4	TRBV12-3/TRBV12-4	few	TRBD1	TGTGCCAGCAGTTTCCCGACAGGGTTAGGGAAAAACATTCAGTACTTC	CASSFPTGLGKNIQYF
TRBJ1-6	TRBV11-2	few	.	TGTGCCAGCAGCTTAGTCGACCGGGGGGAGTCACCCCTCCACTTT	CASSLVDRGESPLHF
TRBJ1-3	TRBV12-3/TRBV12-4	.	TRBD1	TGTGCCAGCAGTTTTGGGACAGGGCATGGAAACACCATATATTTT	CASSFGTGHGNTIYF
TRBJ2-5	TRBV6-8	once	.	TGTGCCAGCAGTTACACCCAGAACCAAGAGACCCAGTACTTC	CASSYTQNQETQYF
TRBJ2-6	TRBV5-6	once	TRBD1	TGTGCCAGCAGCATTTATAGGACAGGGTTCGGCAACGTCCTGACTTTC	CASSIYRTGFGNVLTF
TRBJ2-1	TRBV20-1	.	TRBD2	TGCAGTGCTAGAGGCGGGACTAGCGGGGGGGCCGGCGATGAGCAGTTCTTC	CSARGGTSGGAGDEQFF
TRBJ1-5	TRBV12-3/TRBV12-4	few	TRBD1	TGTGCCAGCAGCCCACAGGGGCTGGATCAGCCCCAGCATTTT	CASSPQGLDQPQHF
TRBJ1-1	TRBV11-3	.	.	TGTGCCAGCAGCCGGGGGATTGACACTGAAGCTTTCTTT	CASSRGIDTEAFF
TRBJ1-6	TRBV2	many	TRBD1	TGTGTCTACTCTGGACAGGGCAATTCACCCCTCCACTTT	CVYSGQGNSPLHF
TRBJ1-4	TRBV20-1	.	.	TGCAGTGCTAGAGACTATGGGACTAATGAAAAACTGTTTTTT	CSARDYGTNEKLFF
TRBJ2-4	TRBV19	.	TRBD1	TGTGCCAGTAGTACCCCGACAGGGACGAGGACGGCCAAAAACATTCAGTACTTC	CASSTPTGTRTAKNIQYF
TRBJ1-3	TRBV6-5	.	TRBD1	TGTGCCAGCAGTCAGAACAGGGGTGGAGGAAACACCATATATTTT	CASSQNRGGGNTIYF
TRBJ2-2	TRBV5-1	.	.	TGCGCCAGCACCCCCCTGTGGGCTTCGACCGGGGAGCTGTTTTTT	CASTPLWASTGELFF
TRBJ1-5	TRBV7-2	few	.	TGTGCCAGCAGCCCCGCCGGCAGCTATAGCAATCAGCCCCAGCATTTT	CASSPAGSYSNQPQHF